Here is one TCR beta chain with its context. Its target is unknown. CDR3 length: 14 amino acids. Generated by immunoSEQ multiplex PCR, the TCRdb table keeps only in-frame clones and is missing some. This table holds approximately 70,000 clones, roughly four fifths found once. This entry is derived from a study of T cell responses to AZD1222 COVID-19 vaccine. General study results and limits: Vaccination with two AZD1222 doses was followed by a rise in Spike-specific TCR breadth and depth. Targeting of unmutated variant regions was reportedly seen in nearly half of spike-specific TCRs. Most donors were white British, females outnumbered males, and clonal diversity was possibly underestimated. Repertoire collection took place solely once the T cell response had peaked.

The specimen was peripheral blood, collected on day 0 of AZD1222 vaccination. This TCR was sampled from an adult in good health. This chain links TRBV21-1 with TRBJ2-4; TRBD1 is taken as the D call from the table, unchecked against the DNA. TRBV21-1 represents a pseudogene. This CDR3 is CASSTGTEKNIQYF. CDR3 sequence (DNA): TGTGCCAGCAGCACCGGGACAGAAAAAAACATTCAGTACTTC.